A selection of T cell receptor beta chains follows, all from one sample in a study of T cells in Graves' hyperthyroidism and ophthalmopathy. MiXCR, applied by TCRdb to the multiplex PCR reads, yields one record per CDR3 protein. Counted here are about 640,000 distinct CDR3 sequences, more than 14% occurring once; the ten biggest clones make up under 15%. Sequencing was performed on blood. These TCRs come from a woman aged 50 to 60 with Graves' ophthalmopathy. The CDR3 runs from the conserved cysteine through the conserved F or W. D genes are given only for firm matches.

D	V	length	J	CDR3
TRBD2	TRBV27	17	TRBJ2-5	CASSSWGLAGAKETQYF
TRBD1	TRBV24-1	18	TRBJ1-2	CATSESPGQGEGVYGYTF
TRBD1	TRBV2	15	TRBJ1-6	CASSAQGALNSPLHF
TRBD2	TRBV5-1	15	TRBJ2-7	CASSLGLADYYEQYF
NA	TRBV7-2	13	TRBJ1-4	CASTMAAGENLFF
NA	TRBV12-3/TRBV12-4	12	TRBJ1-2	CASSRGHYGYTF
NA	TRBV3-1	15	TRBJ2-7	CASSQVRGRDYEQYF
NA	TRBV6-5	13	TRBJ2-1	CASSYSSGLEQFF
NA	TRBV7-9	13	TRBJ2-7	CASSIRGPYEQYF
TRBD1	TRBV28	14	TRBJ2-1	CASSPDREYAEQFF
TRBD1	TRBV28	16	TRBJ1-4	CASSLNLVQGAGKLFF
TRBD2	TRBV6-2/TRBV6-3	15	TRBJ2-1	CATHRTSGSYNEQFF
NA	TRBV2	15	TRBJ2-7	CASSIRGDGPYEQYF
NA	TRBV7-9	14	TRBJ1-3	CASSARTSGNTIYF
TRBD2	TRBV11-3	14	TRBJ2-1	CASSLGTSGTKQFF
NA	TRBV7-9	12	TRBJ2-7	CASSWDSYEQYF
TRBD1	TRBV5-1	15	TRBJ1-2	CASSLGGTEGYGYTF
NA	TRBV27	15	TRBJ2-7	CASSLMRGHSYEQYF
TRBD2	TRBV20-1	16	TRBJ2-2	CSAREGSGRTTGELFF
NA	TRBV6-6	15	TRBJ2-2	CASSYSTYGTGELFF
TRBD1	TRBV6-2/TRBV6-3	17	TRBJ1-5	CASSSRGTGSSNQPQHF
TRBD2	TRBV6-2/TRBV6-3	15	TRBJ2-7	CASKKLAGDSYEQYF
NA	TRBV7-9	14	TRBJ1-1	CASSVRTANTEAFF
NA	TRBV7-9	14	TRBJ1-6	CASNLGGDNSPLHF
TRBD1	TRBV2	17	TRBJ1-3	CASSEAGTGVVGNTIYF
NA	TRBV27	12	TRBJ2-1	CASRTPYNEQFF
TRBD1	TRBV24-1	15	TRBJ2-5	CATSDWTGGAETQYF
NA	TRBV19	14	TRBJ2-3	CASSIWGSTDTQYF
TRBD1	TRBV5-6	16	TRBJ1-2	CASSLSEGQLIYGYTF
NA	TRBV20-1	14	TRBJ2-1	CSASMGGGGDEQFF
NA	TRBV5-1	17	TRBJ2-3	CASSLGVRTTSTDTQYF